This TCR beta chain comes out of a study of OX40 agonist ivuxolimab in advanced cancers. Study background: Dose-escalation cases comprised hepatocellular carcinoma, melanoma, renal cell or head and neck cancer. General study results and limits: It was not determined which antigens were specifically recognized by the peripheral T cells that had undergone clonal expansion.

The germline V gene has CDR1 ENHRY and CDR2 SYGVKD. The V end lost 7 bases, the J end lost 3 bases, and 3 bases lay between the germline ends. The CDR3 totals 11 residues. Exclusion applied to patients with autoimmune disease history or systemic immunosuppression. Remarks on this clone: The antigen remains unidentified.

The protocol was immunoSEQ multiplex PCR, while the TCRdb copy is restricted to in-frame clones and leaves out a portion. The sample shows roughly 77,000 clones, more than 70% of them seen only once. The chain is built from TRBV10-3 and TRBJ2-2; no clear D. The clonotype was recovered from an adult with an advanced solid tumor such as melanoma, head and neck, liver or kidney cancer. The sample here was CD4+ or CD8+ T cells sorted from blood, taken in a trial of the OX40 agonist ivuxolimab. The chain's CDR3 is CAIKDTGELFF. The DNA for the CDR3 is TGTGCCATCAAAGACACCGGGGAGCTGTTTTTT.